The clone carrying this T cell receptor beta chain showed up many times. Its antigen is unidentified. TCRdb passed the PCR reads through MiXCR, listing each CDR3 protein once. This table has about 640,000 distinct CDR3 sequences, just under 20% appearing once. This sample is drawn from a study of molecular identifiers for immune sequencing clone quantification. RNA fractions of 10%, 30% or 50% and about 19,000 to 1,100,000 sorted cells were the source of naive CD8 libraries. Sorting defined naive CD8 T cells as CD8+CD4-CCR7+CD45RA+. From germline, CDR1 is SQVTM and CDR2 ANQGSEA. V lost 6 bases and J 2 bases, leaving 10 bases between the germline ends. The CDR3 length is 12 residues. General study findings and limits: Shared barcodes on identical TCR molecules could underestimate the sizes of highly expanded clones. Clones above 20 RNA copies contained over 97% of effector molecules but under 1% of naive ones.

V is TRBV29-1 and J is TRBJ1-2, with a possible D match to TRBD1 (6 bases). This receptor was obtained from a human donor in good health. Some libraries in this study had Jurkat cell RNA spiked in. Sequencing was done on a sample of naive CD8+ T cells from blood, with Jurkat cell RNA spiked in. Sample subset: FACS-sorted CD8+CD4-CCR7+CD45RA+ naive T cells. CDR3 coding DNA: TGCAGCGTACTGGACAGCAACTATGGCTACACCTTC. It encodes CSVLDSNYGYTF.